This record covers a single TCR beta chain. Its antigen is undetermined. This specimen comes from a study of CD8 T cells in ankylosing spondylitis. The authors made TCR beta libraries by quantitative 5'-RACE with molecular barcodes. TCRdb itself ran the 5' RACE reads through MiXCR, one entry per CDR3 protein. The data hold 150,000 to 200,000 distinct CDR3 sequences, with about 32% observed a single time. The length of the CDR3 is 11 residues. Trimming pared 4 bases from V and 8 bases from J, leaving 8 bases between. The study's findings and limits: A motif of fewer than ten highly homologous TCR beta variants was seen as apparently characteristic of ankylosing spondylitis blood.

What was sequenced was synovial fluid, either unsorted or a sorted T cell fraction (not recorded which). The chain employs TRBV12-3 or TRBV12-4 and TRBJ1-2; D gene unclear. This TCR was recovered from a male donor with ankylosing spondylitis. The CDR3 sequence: CASSSSLGYTF. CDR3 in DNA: TGTGCCAGCAGTTCCTCGCTGGGCTACACCTTC.